This passage covers 19 T cell receptor beta chains from one sample sequenced in a study of blood T cell repertoires in COVID-19. Generated by immunoSEQ multiplex PCR, the TCRdb table keeps only in-frame clones and is missing some. The data hold roughly 250,000 clones, with more than 75% observed a single time. The sample consisted of peripheral blood. Every receptor here comes from a woman aged 55-69 years with active or convalescent COVID-19.

The chain employs TRBV29-1 and TRBJ2-5, with 7 bases matching TRBD1. Germline assignment: CDR1 SQVTM and CDR2 ANQGSEA. The junction had 6 bases not matched to a gene; V was cut back by 8 bases and J by 6 bases. The CDR3 is made up of 11 amino acids. The CDR3 coding sequence is TGCAGCACCCGGACAGGACAGACCCAGTACTTC. Protein product: CSTRTGQTQYF.

The V call is TRBV19, the J call TRBJ2-7, with D uncertain. Per the germline V gene, CDR1 is LNHDA and CDR2 is SQIVND (reference sequence). CDR3 size: 13 residues. Trimming shortened V by 7 bases and J by 0 bases, and 10 bases separated the two germline ends. CDR3: CASMAANSYEQYF. The CDR3, as DNA: TGTGCCAGTATGGCAGCGAACTCCTACGAGCAGTACTTC.

The rearrangement uses TRBV14 and TRBJ1-6, with TRBD1 as a possible D gene (5 bases). CDR3 size: 15 residues. In germline, CDR1 is SGHDN, CDR2 FVKESK. The V end was cut by 3 bases, the J end by 7 bases, with 13 bases between. This chain's CDR3 is CASSQGWGDNSPLHF. For the CDR3, the DNA is TGTGCCAGCAGCCAGGGCTGGGGGGACAATTCACCCCTCCACTTT.

The chain is built from TRBV5-8 and TRBJ2-6; the D gene is possibly TRBD2 (5 bases). Germline V gives CDR1 SGHTS, CDR2 YDEGEE. The CDR3 is 15 amino acids. The V and J ends lost 3 bases and 4 bases respectively, with 11 bases between them. The CDR3 region is CASSSGLSGANVLTF. In nucleotides, the CDR3 is TGTGCCAGCAGCTCCGGACTGTCCGGGGCCAACGTCCTGACTTTC. The full variable domain, with the rest looked up from reference TRBV5-8 and TRBJ2-6, is EAGVTQSPTHLIKTRGQQATLRCSPISGHTSVYWYQQALGLGLQFLLWYDEGEERNRGNFPPRFSGRQFPNYSSELNVNALELEDSALYLCASSSGLSGANVLTFGAGSRLTVL.

The count of this clone is one. The CDR3 sequence: CASSRGQLDTGELFF. The DNA of the CDR3 is TGCGCCAGCAGCAGGGGACAGTTAGACACCGGGGAGCTGTTTTTT. The V gene is TRBV5-1, the J gene TRBJ2-2; 7 nucleotides match TRBD1. V was clipped by 4 bases and J by 3 bases; unmatched bases: 6. This CDR3 has 15 amino acids. Germline V gene sequence: CDR1 SGHRS, CDR2 YFSETQ.

The chain links TRBV5-1 to TRBJ2-7; 10 bases agree with TRBD2. V lost 4 bases, J lost 3 bases, and 7 bases stayed unmatched. This CDR3 is 15 amino acids long. Germline values: CDR1 SGHRS, CDR2 YFSETQ. The CDR3 DNA reads as TGCGCCAGCAGCGTAACTAGCGGGGTGGTCTACGAGCAGTACTTC. It specifies CASSVTSGVVYEQYF. Complete variable domain (other parts from reference TRBV5-1 and TRBJ2-7): KAGVTQTPRYLIKTRGQQVTLSCSPISGHRSVSWYQQTPGQGLQFLFEYFSETQRNKGNFPGRFSGRQFSNSRSEMNVSTLELGDSALYLCASSVTSGVVYEQYFGPGTRLTVT.

The chain employs TRBV27 and TRBJ1-5; D unclear. The CDR3 runs to 13 residues. In germline, CDR1 is MNHEY, CDR2 SMNVEV (reference sequence). The V and J ends lost 2 bases and 5 bases respectively, with 7 bases between them. DNA for the CDR3: TGTGCCAGCAGTTTAAATAGAGATCAGCCCCAGCATTTT. Translation: CASSLNRDQPQHF.

In its sample, this clone was seen a few times. At one of its ends the junction is not consistent with the germline gene, which may arise from a read error. This chain uses TRBV6-5 with TRBJ1-1; TRBD1 matches at 9 bases. Germline lookup yields CDR1 MNHEY and CDR2 SVGAGI. The CDR3 contains 15 residues. Here the CDR3 DNA reads TGTGCCAGCAGTGACTCCGGGACAGGGAGGGCTGAAGCTTTCTTT. This sequence encodes CASSDSGTGRAEAFF.

This chain uses TRBV2 with TRBJ1-6; 7 bases match TRBD1. J lost 5 bases, V lost 8 bases, and 6 bases had no gene match. The CDR3 has 14 residues. In germline, CDR1 is SNHLY, CDR2 FYNNEI. CDR3 sequence reads: CASLRGPHNSPLHF. The CDR3 DNA reads as TGTGCCAGCCTGAGGGGGCCTCATAATTCACCCCTCCACTTT.

The J gene is TRBJ1-2, the V gene TRBV7-9, with TRBD1 identical over 7 bases. Per the germline V gene, CDR1 is SEHNR and CDR2 is FQNEAQ (reference sequence). The CDR3 contains 14 residues. Trimming cost V 6 bases and J 0 bases; bases outside gene matches: 4. This CDR3 is CASRYTGANYGYTF. CDR3 in DNA: TGTGCCAGCAGGTACACAGGGGCTAACTATGGCTACACCTTC.

The chain is built from TRBV7-2 and TRBJ2-3, with TRBD2 matching 11 bases. The CDR3 consists of 15 residues. The junction had 5 bases not matched to a gene; V was cut back by 5 bases and J by 4 bases. Germline assignment: CDR1 SGHTA and CDR2 FQGNSA. The CDR3, as DNA: TGTGCCAGCAGCCAAACTAGCGGGGGCTCAGATACGCAGTATTTT. Residues: CASSQTSGGSDTQYF.

The V and J genes are TRBV5-1 and TRBJ1-1; unclear D gene. CDR1 is SGHRS, CDR2 YFSETQ, per germline. V was clipped by 1 base and J by 3 bases, with 13 bases between them. This CDR3 is 15 amino acids long. In DNA form, the CDR3 reads TGCGCCAGCAGCTTGTCAGTGGTGGTCGACACTGAAGCTTTCTTT. Translation: CASSLSVVVDTEAFF.

The chain has TRBV10-3 and TRBJ1-1, with a weak D call TRBD1 (5 bases). Per the germline V gene, CDR1 is ENHRY and CDR2 is SYGVKD. CDR3 length: 11 residues. Trimming took 8 bases from V and 6 from J, leaving 10 bases between them. The CDR3 region has the DNA TGTGCCATCCGGGGGACGTCTGAAGCTTTCTTT. Translated: CAIRGTSEAFF.

The chain links TRBV2 to TRBJ2-1, with a tentative D call TRBD2 (6 bases). The germline V gene encodes CDR1 SNHLY and CDR2 FYNNEI. V gave up 6 bases and J gave up 12 bases, with 15 bases separating them. The CDR3 spans 12 residues. The CDR3 loop is CASRPSVGWQFF. CDR3 coding DNA: TGTGCCAGCAGACCTAGCGTTGGGTGGCAGTTCTTC.

CDR3 region: CASSFRWESYGYTF. The CDR3 coding sequence is TGTGCCAGTAGTTTCCGATGGGAGAGCTATGGCTACACCTTC. V usage is TRBV19 and J usage is TRBJ1-2; D gene ambiguous. V dropped 5 bases and J dropped 4 bases, with 14 bases sitting between them. Germline CDR1 LNHDA, CDR2 SQIVND (reference sequence). The CDR3 extends over 14 amino acids.

The rearrangement joins TRBV6-5 to TRBJ2-3; D is ambiguous. Germline V gene lookup returns CDR1 MNHEY and CDR2 SVGAGI. Trimming removed 8 bases from V and 6 bases from J, with 15 bases in between. The CDR3 spans 13 residues. CDR3 bases: TGTGCCAGCGTCAGTAAATCTAGGGATACGCAGTATTTT. This gives the protein CASVSKSRDTQYF.

CDR3 in amino acids: CASFQGAHEKLFF. CDR3 sequence (DNA): TGTGCCAGCTTCCAGGGGGCGCATGAAAAACTGTTTTTT. The J gene is TRBJ1-4, the V gene TRBV2; 8 bases agree with TRBD1. The CDR3 is made up of 13 amino acids. The junction had 5 bases not matched to a gene; V was cut back by 8 bases and J by 6 bases. CDR1 is SNHLY, CDR2 FYNNEI, per germline.

V and J are TRBV7-8 and TRBJ2-7; TRBD2 might be the D (5 bases). The CDR3 spans 15 residues. Germline CDR1 reads SGHVS; CDR2 reads FQNEAQ. Trimming pared 3 bases from V and 5 bases from J, leaving 17 bases between. The CDR3 nucleotides read TGTGCCAGCAGCTTCGGACTCCCAAAGACTAACGAGCAGTACTTC. Protein sequence: CASSFGLPKTNEQYF.

The chain has TRBV5-5 and TRBJ1-6; maybe TRBD1 (5 bases). Trimming pared 2 bases from V and 7 bases from J, leaving 13 bases between. The CDR3 is made up of 15 amino acids. CDR1 and CDR2 (germline): SGHKS, YYEKEE (reference sequence). CDR3 nucleotide sequence: TGTGCCAGCAGCTTCCACAGGTCTGACAATTCACCCCTCCACTTT. Amino acid sequence: CASSFHRSDNSPLHF.